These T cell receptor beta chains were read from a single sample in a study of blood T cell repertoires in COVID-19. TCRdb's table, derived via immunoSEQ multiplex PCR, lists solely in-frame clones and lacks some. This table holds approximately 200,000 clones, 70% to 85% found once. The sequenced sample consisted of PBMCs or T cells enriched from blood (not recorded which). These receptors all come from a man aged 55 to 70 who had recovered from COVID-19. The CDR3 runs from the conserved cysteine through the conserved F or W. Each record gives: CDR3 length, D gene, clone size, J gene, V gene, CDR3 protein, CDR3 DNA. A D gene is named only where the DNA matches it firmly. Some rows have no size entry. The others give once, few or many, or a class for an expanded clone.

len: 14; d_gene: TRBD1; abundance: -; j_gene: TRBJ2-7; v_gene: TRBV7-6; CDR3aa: CASSKRDSSYEQYF; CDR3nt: TGTGCCAGCAGCAAAAGGGACAGCTCCTACGAGCAGTACTTC
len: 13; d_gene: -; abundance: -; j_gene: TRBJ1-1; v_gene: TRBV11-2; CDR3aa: CASSLDLAGEAFF; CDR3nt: TGTGCCAGCAGCTTAGATCTGGCGGGTGAAGCTTTCTTT
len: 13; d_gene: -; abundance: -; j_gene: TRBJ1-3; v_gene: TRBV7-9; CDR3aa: CASSWSSGNTIYF; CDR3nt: TGTGCCAGCAGCTGGAGCTCTGGAAACACCATATATTTT
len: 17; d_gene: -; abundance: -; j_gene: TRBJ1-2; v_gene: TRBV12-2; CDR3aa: CASRFTHRDKPNYGYTF; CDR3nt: TGTGCAAGTCGCTTTACTCACCGGGACAAGCCTAACTATGGCTACACCTTC
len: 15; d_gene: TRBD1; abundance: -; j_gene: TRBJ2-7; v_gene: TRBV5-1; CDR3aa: CASSLQGDASYEQYF; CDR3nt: TGCGCCAGCAGCTTGCAGGGGGATGCCTCCTACGAGCAGTACTTC
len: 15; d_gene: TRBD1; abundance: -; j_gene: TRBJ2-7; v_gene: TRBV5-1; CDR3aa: CASSWSSPTGNEQYF; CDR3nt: TGCGCCAGCAGCTGGTCGTCCCCGACAGGGAACGAGCAGTACTTC
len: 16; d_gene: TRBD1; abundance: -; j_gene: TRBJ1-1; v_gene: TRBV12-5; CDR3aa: CASGPGTAWAYTEAFF; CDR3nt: TGTGCTAGTGGTCCCGGGACAGCATGGGCATACACTGAAGCTTTCTTT
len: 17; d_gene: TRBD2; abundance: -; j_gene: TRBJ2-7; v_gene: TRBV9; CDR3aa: CASSASRGGGIAHEQYF; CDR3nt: TGTGCCAGCAGCGCCAGCCGGGGGGGAGGGATCGCCCACGAGCAGTACTTC
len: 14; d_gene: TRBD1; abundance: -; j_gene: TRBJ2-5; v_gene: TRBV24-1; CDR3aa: CATSDSGGGETQYF; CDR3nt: TGTGCCACCAGTGATTCAGGGGGCGGTGAGACCCAGTACTTC
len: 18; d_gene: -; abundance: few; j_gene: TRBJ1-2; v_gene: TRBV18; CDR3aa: CASSPRSTLDSANYGYTF; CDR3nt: TGTGCCAGCTCACCACGATCGACGTTGGACTCTGCTAACTATGGCTACACCTTC
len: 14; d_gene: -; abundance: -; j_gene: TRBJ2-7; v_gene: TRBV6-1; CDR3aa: CASSEVVREAEQYF; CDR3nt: TGTGCCAGCAGTGAAGTTGTCAGGGAAGCCGAGCAGTACTTC
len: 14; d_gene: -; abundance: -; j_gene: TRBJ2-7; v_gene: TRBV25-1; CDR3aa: CASSGQVIPYEQYF; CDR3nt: TGTGCCAGCAGTGGCCAGGTTATCCCCTACGAGCAGTACTTC
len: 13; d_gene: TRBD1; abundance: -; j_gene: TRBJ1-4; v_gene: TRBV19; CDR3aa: CASSPGGDEKLFF; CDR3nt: TGTGCCAGTAGCCCAGGGGGCGATGAAAAACTGTTTTTT
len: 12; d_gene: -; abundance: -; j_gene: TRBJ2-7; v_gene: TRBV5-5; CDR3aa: CASSRDLYEQYF; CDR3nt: TGTGCCAGCAGCCGGGATCTTTACGAGCAGTACTTC
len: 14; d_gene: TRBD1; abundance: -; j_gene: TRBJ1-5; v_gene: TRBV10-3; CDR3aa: CAISGQGRNQPQHF; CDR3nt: TGTGCCATCAGTGGACAGGGAAGGAATCAGCCCCAGCATTTT
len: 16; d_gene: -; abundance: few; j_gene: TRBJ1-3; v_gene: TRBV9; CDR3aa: CASSVGEGPAGNTIYF; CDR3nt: TGTGCCAGCAGCGTAGGGGAGGGACCCGCTGGAAACACCATATATTTT
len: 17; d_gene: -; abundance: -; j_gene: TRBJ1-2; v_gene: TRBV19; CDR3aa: CASSIHPSMAGFGGYTF; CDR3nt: TGTGCCAGTAGTATACACCCCTCCATGGCGGGCTTTGGTGGCTACACCTTC
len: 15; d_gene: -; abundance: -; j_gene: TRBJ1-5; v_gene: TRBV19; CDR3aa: CASSILLIGNQPQHF; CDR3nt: TGTGCCAGTAGTATCCTCCTAATCGGCAATCAGCCCCAGCATTTT
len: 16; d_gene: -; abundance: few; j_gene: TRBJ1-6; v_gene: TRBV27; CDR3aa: CASSLSRSSYNSPLHF; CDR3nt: TGTGCCAGCAGTTTATCGCGGAGCTCCTATAATTCACCCCTCCACTTT
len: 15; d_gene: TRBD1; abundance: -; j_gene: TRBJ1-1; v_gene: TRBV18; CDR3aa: CASSPPGTARTEAFF; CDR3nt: TGTGCCAGCTCACCACCAGGGACAGCTCGAACTGAAGCTTTCTTT
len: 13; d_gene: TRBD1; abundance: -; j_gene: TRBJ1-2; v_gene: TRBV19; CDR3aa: CASSKDRENGYTF; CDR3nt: TGTGCCAGTAGTAAGGACAGGGAGAATGGCTACACCTTC
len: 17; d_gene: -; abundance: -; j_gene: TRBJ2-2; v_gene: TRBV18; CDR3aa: CASSPPTGLSGTGELFF; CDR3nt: TGTGCCAGCTCACCACCGACAGGGTTAAGCGGGACCGGGGAGCTGTTTTTT
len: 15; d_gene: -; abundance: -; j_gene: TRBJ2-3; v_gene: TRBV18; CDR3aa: CASSLRGASTDTQYF; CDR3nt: TGTGCCAGCTCACTTCGGGGAGCGAGCACAGATACGCAGTATTTT
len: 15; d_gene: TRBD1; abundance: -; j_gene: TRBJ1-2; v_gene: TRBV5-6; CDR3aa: CASSLGDRANYGYTF; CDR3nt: TGTGCCAGCAGCTTGGGGGACAGGGCTAACTATGGCTACACCTTC
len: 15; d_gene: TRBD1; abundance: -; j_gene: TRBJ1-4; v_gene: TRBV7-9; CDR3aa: CASSASGTENEKLFF; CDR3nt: TGTGCCAGCAGCGCTTCCGGGACAGAGAATGAAAAACTGTTTTTT
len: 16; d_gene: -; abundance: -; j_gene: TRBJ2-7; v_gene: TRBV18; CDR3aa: CASSPSSTGNRYEQYF; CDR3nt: TGTGCCAGCTCACCCTCGTCCACAGGGAACAGGTACGAGCAGTACTTC
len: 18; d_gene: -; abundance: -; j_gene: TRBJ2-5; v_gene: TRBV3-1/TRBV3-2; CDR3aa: CASSQGRLNTLAQETQYF; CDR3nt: TGTGCCAGCAGCCAAGGACGTTTGAACACCCTAGCGCAAGAGACCCAGTACTTC
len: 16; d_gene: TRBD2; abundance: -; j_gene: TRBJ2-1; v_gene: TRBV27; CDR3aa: CASSRPGGSSYNEQFF; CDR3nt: TGTGCCAGCAGCCGCCCCGGGGGGAGCTCCTACAATGAGCAGTTCTTC
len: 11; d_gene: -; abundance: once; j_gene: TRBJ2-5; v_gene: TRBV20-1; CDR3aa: CSATTGETQYF; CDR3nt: TGCAGTGCTACAACAGGAGAGACCCAGTACTTC
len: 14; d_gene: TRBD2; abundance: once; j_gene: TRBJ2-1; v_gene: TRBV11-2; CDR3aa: CASSLERLAGGEFF; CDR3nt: TGTGCCAGCAGCTTAGAGAGACTAGCGGGCGGGGAGTTCTTC
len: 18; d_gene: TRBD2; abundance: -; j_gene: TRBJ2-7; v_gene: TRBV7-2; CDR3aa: CASSLVASGGGNSYEQYF; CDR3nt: TGTGCCAGCAGCTTAGTGGCTAGCGGGGGGGGAAATTCCTACGAGCAGTACTTC
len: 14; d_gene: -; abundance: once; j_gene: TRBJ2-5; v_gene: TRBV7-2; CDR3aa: CASSMTRSLETQYF; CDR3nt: TGTGCCAGCAGCATGACTAGAAGTCTGGAGACCCAGTACTTC
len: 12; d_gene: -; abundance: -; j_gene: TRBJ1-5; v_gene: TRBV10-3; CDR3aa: CAISDQNQPQHF; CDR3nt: TGTGCCATCAGTGATCAAAATCAGCCCCAGCATTTT
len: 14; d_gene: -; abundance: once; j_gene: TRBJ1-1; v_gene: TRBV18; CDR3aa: CASSPGGLNTEAFF; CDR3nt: TGTGCCAGCTCACCGGGAGGCCTGAACACTGAAGCTTTCTTT
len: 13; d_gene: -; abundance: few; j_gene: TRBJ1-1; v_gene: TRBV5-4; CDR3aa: CASSLDRNTEAFF; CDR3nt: TGTGCCAGCAGCCTCGACAGGAACACTGAAGCTTTCTTT
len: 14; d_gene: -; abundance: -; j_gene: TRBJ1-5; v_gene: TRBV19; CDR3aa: CASSIGRGGQPQHF; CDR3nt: TGTGCCAGTAGCATCGGTCGGGGAGGTCAGCCCCAGCATTTT
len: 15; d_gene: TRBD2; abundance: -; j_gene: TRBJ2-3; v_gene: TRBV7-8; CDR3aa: CASSLLAGGTDTQYF; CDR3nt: TGTGCCAGCAGCCTATTAGCGGGGGGCACAGATACGCAGTATTTT
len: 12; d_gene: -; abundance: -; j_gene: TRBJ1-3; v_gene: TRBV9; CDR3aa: CAIYSSGNTIYF; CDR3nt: TGTGCCATCTACAGCTCTGGAAACACCATATATTTT
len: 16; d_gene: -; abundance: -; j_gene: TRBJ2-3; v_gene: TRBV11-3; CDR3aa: CASSLRNLGSTDTQYF; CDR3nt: TGTGCCAGCAGCCTCCGTAACCTAGGTAGCACAGATACGCAGTATTTT
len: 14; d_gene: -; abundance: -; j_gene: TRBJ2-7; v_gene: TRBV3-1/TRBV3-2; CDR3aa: CASSQRSGSNEQYF; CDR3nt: TGTGCCAGCAGCCAACGGTCGGGATCCAACGAGCAGTACTTC
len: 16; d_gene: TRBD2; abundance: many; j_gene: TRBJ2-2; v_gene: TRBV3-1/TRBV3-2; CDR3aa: CASSQDEGLVAGELFF; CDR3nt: TGTGCCAGCAGCCAAGACGAAGGACTAGTTGCCGGGGAGCTGTTTTTT
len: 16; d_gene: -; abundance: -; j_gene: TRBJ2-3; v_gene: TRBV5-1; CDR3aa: CASSLEGRGLSDTQYF; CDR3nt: TGCGCCAGCAGCTTGGAGGGCAGGGGCCTGTCAGATACGCAGTATTTT
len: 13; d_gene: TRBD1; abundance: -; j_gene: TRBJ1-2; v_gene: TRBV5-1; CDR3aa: CASSPTGEYGYTF; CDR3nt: TGCGCCAGCAGTCCGACAGGGGAATATGGCTACACCTTC
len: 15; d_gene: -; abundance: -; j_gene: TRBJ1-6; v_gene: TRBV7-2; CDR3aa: CASSLSNRASSPLHF; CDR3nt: TGTGCCAGCAGCTTAAGTAACAGGGCGAGTTCACCCCTCCACTTT
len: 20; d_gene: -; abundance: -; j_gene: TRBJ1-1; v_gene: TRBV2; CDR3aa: CASSGSRPGGWKTMNTEAFF; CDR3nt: TGTGCCAGCAGTGGAAGTAGGCCCGGGGGATGGAAGACCATGAACACTGAAGCTTTCTTT
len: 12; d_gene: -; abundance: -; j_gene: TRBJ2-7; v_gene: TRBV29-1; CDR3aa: CSVELSGYEQYF; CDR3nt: TGCAGCGTGGAGCTTAGCGGCTACGAGCAGTACTTC
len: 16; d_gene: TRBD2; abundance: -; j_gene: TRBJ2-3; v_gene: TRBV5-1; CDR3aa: CASSNLSGGGADTQYF; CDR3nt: TGCGCCAGCAGCAACCTTAGCGGGGGAGGGGCAGATACGCAGTATTTT
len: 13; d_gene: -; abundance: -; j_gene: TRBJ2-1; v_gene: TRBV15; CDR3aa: CATSRDLLREQFF; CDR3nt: TGTGCCACCAGCAGAGATCTTCTCCGTGAGCAGTTCTTC
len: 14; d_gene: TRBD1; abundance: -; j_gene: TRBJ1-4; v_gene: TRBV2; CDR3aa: CASTKDRGNEKLFF; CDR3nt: TGTGCCAGCACCAAGGACAGGGGAAATGAAAAACTGTTTTTT
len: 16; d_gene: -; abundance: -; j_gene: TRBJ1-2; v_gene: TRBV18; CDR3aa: CASSPSGQAMGWRYTF; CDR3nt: TGTGCCAGCTCACCTTCAGGGCAGGCAATGGGATGGCGCTACACCTTC
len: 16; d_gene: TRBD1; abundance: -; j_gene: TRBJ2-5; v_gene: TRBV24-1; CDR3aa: CATSDLGTGGWETQYF; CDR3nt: TGTGCCACCAGTGACCTTGGGACAGGGGGATGGGAGACCCAGTACTTC
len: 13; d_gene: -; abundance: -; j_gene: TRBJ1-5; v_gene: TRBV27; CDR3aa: CASSLYIDQPQHF; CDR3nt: TGTGCCAGCAGTCTATATATAGATCAGCCCCAGCATTTT
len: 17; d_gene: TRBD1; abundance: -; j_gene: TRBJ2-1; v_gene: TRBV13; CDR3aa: CASSSLSGTGDYNEQFF; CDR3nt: TGTGCCAGCAGCTCTCTTTCCGGGACAGGGGATTACAATGAGCAGTTCTTC
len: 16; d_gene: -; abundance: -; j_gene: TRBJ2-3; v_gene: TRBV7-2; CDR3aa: CASSPNLAAGTDTQYF; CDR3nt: TGTGCCAGCAGCCCTAATCTCGCCGCGGGCACAGATACGCAGTATTTT
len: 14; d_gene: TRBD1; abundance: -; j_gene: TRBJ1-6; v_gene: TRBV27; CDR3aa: CASSPGTGLSPLHF; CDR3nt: TGTGCCAGCAGTCCCGGGACAGGACTTTCACCCCTCCACTTT
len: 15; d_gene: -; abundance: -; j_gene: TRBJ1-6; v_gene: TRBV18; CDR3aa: CASSPPLTYNSPLHF; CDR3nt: TGTGCCAGCTCACCACCGCTCACTTATAATTCACCCCTCCACTTT
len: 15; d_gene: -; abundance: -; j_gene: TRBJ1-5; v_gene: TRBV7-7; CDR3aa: CASSRTGPGGQPQHF; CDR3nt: TGTGCTAGCAGTAGAACAGGGCCGGGGGGCCAGCCCCAGCATTTT
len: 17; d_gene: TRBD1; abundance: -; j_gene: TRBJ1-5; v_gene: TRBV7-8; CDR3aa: CASSLGPRGDGNQPQHF; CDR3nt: TGTGCCAGCAGCTTAGGACCCAGGGGGGATGGCAATCAGCCCCAGCATTTT
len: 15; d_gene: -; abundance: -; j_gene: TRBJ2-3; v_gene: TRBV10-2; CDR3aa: CASSARDMGSDTQYF; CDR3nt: TGCGCCAGCAGTGCCAGGGACATGGGCTCAGATACGCAGTATTTT